The rows below give T cell receptor beta chains drawn from one sample of a study of blood T cell repertoires in COVID-19. Measured with immunoSEQ multiplex PCR; TCRdb has only the in-frame clones, and not every one. The sample lists around 240,000 clones, about 83% occurring once. What was sequenced was PBMCs or T cells enriched from blood (not recorded which). The receptors originated from a woman in her 50s who had recovered from COVID-19. The CDR3 runs from the conserved cysteine through the conserved F or W. Each record gives: J gene, V gene, D gene, clone size, CDR3 DNA, CDR3 protein. D genes are given only for firm matches. The listing skips clone size in some rows; elsewhere it reads once, few, many or a size class.

TRBJ1-2 TRBV27 TRBD1 . TGTGCCACCGGGACAGGGGGGTATGGCTACACCTTC CATGTGGYGYTF
TRBJ2-5 TRBV15 TRBD1 . TGTGCCACCAGCAGAATAGGGGGCGATGGCGAGACCCAGTACTTC CATSRIGGDGETQYF
TRBJ2-1 TRBV5-4 . . TGTGCCAGCAGCTTGGAAGTTAGCGTCAATGAGCAGTTCTTC CASSLEVSVNEQFF
TRBJ2-7 TRBV5-1 TRBD1 . TGCGCCAGCAGCGGAGGACAGGGGGCCTACGAGCAGTACTTC CASSGGQGAYEQYF
TRBJ1-5 TRBV27 . . TGTGCCAGCAGTCCGTGGGCGGGTAGCAATCAGCCCCAGCATTTT CASSPWAGSNQPQHF
TRBJ2-7 TRBV21-1 . . TGTGCTAGGCACGGGACTAGCCCGGTCGAGCAGTACTTC CARHGTSPVEQYF
TRBJ2-1 TRBV3-1/TRBV3-2 . once TGTGCCAGCAGCCAATCCACGGGGTATGAGCAGTTCTTC CASSQSTGYEQFF
TRBJ1-1 TRBV5-6 TRBD1 . TGTGCCAGCAGGCTGGGACAGGGGTTCGAAGCTTTCTTT CASRLGQGFEAFF
TRBJ1-6 TRBV5-1 . . TGCGCCAGCAGCTTGGGGGAGGACTCCTATAATTCACCCCTCCACTTT CASSLGEDSYNSPLHF
TRBJ2-5 TRBV18 . . TGTGCCAGCTCACGGACACGGCAAGAGACCCAGTACTTC CASSRTRQETQYF
TRBJ2-7 TRBV5-6 . . TGTGCCAGCAGCTTGACGGTAACAGGGACCTACGAGCAGTACTTC CASSLTVTGTYEQYF
TRBJ1-4 TRBV19 . . TGTGCCAGTAGTCCGACATGGGGAGAAACTAATGAAAAACTGTTTTTT CASSPTWGETNEKLFF
TRBJ1-5 TRBV5-6 . few TGTGCCAGCAGCCGGGGAGGGGCAGGGCAGCCCCAGCATTTT CASSRGGAGQPQHF
TRBJ1-5 TRBV28 TRBD1 few TGTGCCAGCAGTTTCTCACAGGGGGCGGGGGGTCAGCCCCAGCATTTT CASSFSQGAGGQPQHF
TRBJ2-1 TRBV11-1 . once TGTGCCAGCAGCTTATTTGGGGGGACCATTACTGGTGGGCAGTTCTTC CASSLFGGTITGGQFF
TRBJ2-5 TRBV5-6 . . TGTGCCAGCAGCTCCCCCCACAGGGACCTAATACAAGAGACCCAGTACTTC CASSSPHRDLIQETQYF
TRBJ2-2 TRBV5-1 TRBD1 . TGCGCCAGCAGCTTAGAGGGGGCATCCGGGGAGCTGTTTTTT CASSLEGASGELFF
TRBJ2-1 TRBV13 TRBD2 . TGTGCCAGCAGCTTAGAGGGACTACGCTCCTACAATGAGCAGTTCTTC CASSLEGLRSYNEQFF
TRBJ2-1 TRBV3-1/TRBV3-2 . . TGTGCCAGCAGCTTAGGACCCCGGGGCAATGAGCAGTTCTTC CASSLGPRGNEQFF
TRBJ1-2 TRBV15 TRBD1 . TGTGCCACCAGCAGAGCCGGGACAGAGCACTATGGCTACACCTTC CATSRAGTEHYGYTF
TRBJ1-5 TRBV28 TRBD1 once TGTGCCAGCACCCGTGCAGGGGGTAGCAATCAGCCCCAGCATTTT CASTRAGGSNQPQHF
TRBJ2-2 TRBV6-5 . few TGTGCCAGCACGGGACTTCTCAAGGGAACCGGGGAGCTGTTTTTT CASTGLLKGTGELFF
TRBJ2-7 TRBV7-8 . . TGTGCCGTGGGGGGAAGGGCCTACGAGCAGTACTTC CAVGGRAYEQYF
TRBJ2-1 TRBV28 TRBD2 . TGTGCCAGCAGTTTAGGGCTAGCGGGGGATTACAATGAGCAGTTCTTC CASSLGLAGDYNEQFF
TRBJ2-3 TRBV7-2 TRBD2 . TGTGCCAGCAGCTTAGTGGGAAGGGGACTAGCGGGAATCGCGCAGTATTTT CASSLVGRGLAGIAQYF
TRBJ1-1 TRBV28 . . TGTGCCAGCAGTTTATCCTGGAGCACTGAAGCTTTCTTT CASSLSWSTEAFF
TRBJ1-4 TRBV6-5 TRBD1 . TGTGCCAGCAGCACCGGGACAGGGGTTGAAAAACTGTTTTTT CASSTGTGVEKLFF
TRBJ2-7 TRBV2 . . TGTGCCAGCAGTGTAACAGCCCCGACCTACGAGCAGTACTTC CASSVTAPTYEQYF
TRBJ2-5 TRBV29-1 TRBD1 . TGCAGCGCCACGAATCTGACAGGGTTCCAAGAGACCCAGTACTTC CSATNLTGFQETQYF
TRBJ1-1 TRBV6-6 . . TGTGCCAGCAGCCCCGCGGGGACTGAAGCTTTCTTT CASSPAGTEAFF
TRBJ2-1 TRBV5-1 TRBD2 . TGCGCCAGCAGCTTCTTACTAGCGACCGCCATTAACTACAATGAGCAGTTCTTC CASSFLLATAINYNEQFF
TRBJ1-2 TRBV19 . . TGTGCCAGTAGTATTAGCTTTGGACAGATCTTCAACTATGGCTACACCTTC CASSISFGQIFNYGYTF
TRBJ2-3 TRBV4-2 TRBD2 once TGTGCCAGCAGCCAGAGGACTAGCGGGAAAGATACGCAGTATTTT CASSQRTSGKDTQYF
TRBJ2-7 TRBV18 TRBD2 . TGTGCCAGCTCTCAAGGACTAGCCAACGAGCAGTACTTC CASSQGLANEQYF
TRBJ2-5 TRBV5-6 . . TGTGCCAGCAGCTATACAGAAACAAAAGAGACCCAGTACTTC CASSYTETKETQYF
TRBJ2-4 TRBV6-5 TRBD1 . TGTGCCAGCAGTCGGACAGGGGGTGGGGACATTCAGTACTTC CASSRTGGGDIQYF
TRBJ2-5 TRBV10-3 TRBD2 . TGTGCCATCAGTGAGTCGGGTAGCGGGGGGATCCAAGAGACCCAGTACTTC CAISESGSGGIQETQYF
TRBJ2-7 TRBV19 . once TGTGCCAGTAGTATAGTGAAGAATCTCGGGCAGTACTTC CASSIVKNLGQYF
TRBJ2-1 TRBV27 TRBD2 . TGTGCCAGCAGTTTATTAGGACTAGACTACAATGAGCAGTTCTTC CASSLLGLDYNEQFF
TRBJ2-1 TRBV7-3 TRBD1 . TGTGCCAGCAGCAGGGCCGGGACAGGCGAATACAATGAGCAGTTCTTC CASSRAGTGEYNEQFF
TRBJ2-1 TRBV9 TRBD2 . TGTGCCAGCAGCGTAGTACTAGCGGGAGTCAATGAGCAGTTCTTC CASSVVLAGVNEQFF
TRBJ1-4 TRBV7-9 TRBD1 . TGTGCCAGCAGCTTGGGGGACAGGGGACCTAATGAAAAACTGTTTTTT CASSLGDRGPNEKLFF